This T cell receptor beta chain is from a study of blood T cell repertoires in COVID-19. Study-wide background: Sources were T cells, B-cell-depleted T cells, or PBMCs; the material itself was cDNA or gDNA.

This CDR3 region has 15 residues. V lost 5 bases, J lost 2 bases, and 15 bases lay in between. Germline values: CDR1 PRHDT, CDR2 FYEKMQ (reference sequence). The assay was immunoSEQ multiplex PCR, and TCRdb's table has in-frame clones only and misses some. The sample has around 98,000 clones; roughly 80% are singletons. The TCR comes from a woman aged 55-70 years with acute or convalescent COVID-19. The sample consisted of peripheral blood. The chain links TRBV13 to TRBJ1-1; D is undetermined. The CDR3 coding sequence is TGTGCCAGCAGCGCGGACTGGACCCGTAACACTGAAGCTTTCTTT. Translated: CASSADWTRNTEAFF.